The 5 T cell receptor beta chains listed next were all sequenced from one sample in a study of T cell changes during pregnancy in multiple sclerosis (dated by TCRdb to the late 2010s). Library preparation used the immunoSEQ multiplex PCR assay. TCRdb mirrors the immuneACCESS table, restricted to in-frame sequences. Some clones are absent from its copies; in checked studies, under half trace to an unresolved V gene, and the reason for the others is unknown. Present in this sample are 45,000 to 55,000 clones, around 92% of which were seen just once. Clones ranked in the top ten supply around 0.91% of the sample. The sequences come from CD4+ T cells from peripheral blood mononuclear cells, collected in the second trimester of pregnancy. The source is a female donor in good health, enrolled as a control in a pregnancy study.

The V gene is TRBV2, the J gene TRBJ2-1; TRBD2 matches at 10 bases. The junction had 2 bases not matched to a gene; V was cut back by 8 bases and J by 4 bases. This CDR3 has 13 amino acids. Germline V gene data show CDR1 as SNHLY and CDR2 as FYNNEI. CDR3 amino acids: CASGLAVYNEQFF. The DNA of the CDR3 is TGTGCCAGCGGACTAGCGGTTTACAATGAGCAGTTCTTC.

This sequence joins TRBV5-4 and TRBJ2-3; TRBD2 matches at 7 bases. The CDR3 is made up of 16 amino acids. Germline V lookup: CDR1 SGHNT, CDR2 YYREEE (reference sequence). Germline trimming cut 4 bases from V and 0 bases from J; bases unmatched to any gene: 8. CDR3 amino acids: CASSIGLGLSTDTQYF. In DNA form, the CDR3 reads TGTGCCAGCAGCATAGGACTAGGCCTGAGCACAGATACGCAGTATTTT.

The V and J genes are TRBV6-6 and TRBJ2-3, with 12 positions matching TRBD2. Trimming at V came to 6 bases and at J to 0 bases, leaving 4 bases not matched to a gene. Germline V gene lookup returns CDR1 MNHNY and CDR2 SVGAGI (reference sequence). The CDR3 totals 16 residues. CDR3 sequence: CASRPGTSGSTDTQYF. Here the CDR3 DNA reads TGTGCCAGCAGACCCGGGACTAGCGGGAGCACAGATACGCAGTATTTT.

The chain is built from TRBV11-2 and TRBJ2-1, with TRBD2 matching over 9 bases. The CDR3 runs 18 residues. V lost 1 base and J lost 0; bases outside the gene matches: 7. Per the germline V gene, CDR1 is SGHAT and CDR2 is FQNNGV. The CDR3 loop reads CASSLVGQRGASYNEQFF. The CDR3 DNA reads TGTGCCAGCAGCTTAGTAGGCCAGCGGGGGGCCTCCTACAATGAGCAGTTCTTC.

The J gene is TRBJ2-1, the V gene TRBV11-2, with 7 bases fitting TRBD2. Trimming at V came to 2 bases and at J to 8 bases, leaving 0 bases not matched to a gene. Germline V gives CDR1 SGHAT, CDR2 FQNNGV. The CDR3 totals 12 residues. CDR3 sequence (DNA): TGTGCCAGCAGCTTACGGGGGGATGAGCAGTTCTTC. Protein: CASSLRGDEQFF.